The sequence of this TCR beta chain was determined in a study of Ad26.COV2.S vaccination and SARS-CoV-2 variants (dated by TCRdb to the early 2020s). A note on the overall study: Donors in the vaccine arm were drawn from COV1001, a phase I-IIa trial of Ad26.COV2.S in healthy adults that was multicentre, randomized, double-blind and placebo-controlled. Ad26.COV2.S was administered intramuscularly at 5 x 10^10 or 1 x 10^11 viral particles, either as a single shot or as two shots given 56 days apart. The specificity and breadth of SARS-CoV-2-reactive T cell receptors after Ad26.COV2.S vaccination were assessed by TCRbeta repertoire sequencing. A total of approximately 30 samples were included in the TCR-sequenced set, comprising around 20 Ad26.COV2.S vaccine recipients, 5 placebo recipients and 8 SARS-CoV-2 convalescent individuals. Trial participants were randomized into five groups of five: low-dose or high-dose Ad26.COV2.S given once or twice, or placebo on both occasions. Investigators remained blinded to trial group allocation during experiments and outcome assessment. The investigation overall reported the following: Non-spike TCR breadth was comparable between vaccine and placebo recipients, consistent with the vaccine containing only spike. Ad26.COV2.S recipients had higher spike-specific TCR breadth than placebo recipients (P = 0.0014). After vaccination, spike-specific CD8+ and CD4+ T cell responses were reported to show substantial breadth. The study was not powered to compare responses between vaccine doses or regimens. The authors noted that total T cell responses may have been underestimated by the TCR breadth and depth analyses.

V lost 2 bases and J lost 2 bases; the stretch between them is 7 bases long. From the cysteine through the phenylalanine, the CDR3 covers 13 amino acids. Only CDR3 DNA remains: 39 bases, in frame from the first base. The germline V gene encodes CDR1 PRHDT and CDR2 FYEKMQ (reference sequence). The immunoSEQ Assay was the method used to sequence TCRbeta CDR3 regions. After extraction, genomic DNA underwent amplification by bias-controlled multiplex PCR, followed by high-throughput sequencing. On the study's bioinformatics: To quantify the absolute abundance of every unique TCRbeta CDR3 region, sequences were collapsed and filtered. Usable DNA was measured by amplifying reference genes present in all nucleated cells, and TCRbeta template counts were normalized to that usable DNA to estimate T cell fraction. Repertoire TCRs were annotated as SARS-CoV-2-specific by exact matching of V gene, CDR3 amino acid sequence and J gene to a known reactive TCR set. The reference SARS-CoV-2 TCR set was derived from MIRA and filtered for enrichment in COVID-19-positive ImmuneCODE repertoires, a step that removed public or cross-reactive TCRs. Using the MIRA antigens, annotated TCRs were further analysed by specific ORF or by position within an ORF. Depth was the summed frequency of annotated unique rearrangements, while breadth was defined as annotated unique rearrangements over total unique productive rearrangements. TCR breadth was compared between groups using two-sided Wilcoxon rank-sum tests. TCRdb retrieved this table from immuneACCESS and kept in-frame rearrangements only. Not all clones are present; in checked studies, unresolved V genes account for under half, and no reason is known for the remainder. From that table come the V and J calls and clone size; the DNA was used to work out D and trimming. The sample contains roughly 300,000 clones, 75% to 90% of them found a single time. The top ten clonotypes cover roughly 10% of the sample.

What this sample's treatment or condition label stands for: roughly 20 received Ad26.COV2.S at low or high dose, single or two shots; several received placebo; per-sample allocation not given. Repertoires of vaccine and placebo recipients were sequenced from samples collected on day 63 after the first injection. Cohort 1b enrolled about two dozen adults aged 18-55 years at a single site in Boston, USA, between 29 July and 7 August 2020. As a vaccine, Ad26.COV2.S was a replication-incompetent adenovirus type 26 vector that expressed a prefusion-stabilized SARS-CoV-2 spike protein derived from the original Wuhan strain. This clone occurred a few times. This receptor's antigen is unknown. Qualities for individual bases were not recorded, and no much larger clone is one base off.

The source is a person between 18 and 65 years old who received the Ad26.COV2.S COVID-19 vaccine or a placebo. The sequence is built from TRBV13 and TRBJ2-7, and the D gene may be TRBD1, 6 bases matching. Sequencing was performed on peripheral blood, taken in a trial of Ad26.COV2.S vaccine versus placebo. The CDR3 here reads CASSLTGTYEQYF. DNA sequence: TGTGCCAGCAGCTTAACAGGGACCTACGAGCAGTACTTC.